This TCR beta chain was identified during a study of spatial heterogeneity in lung cancer. Points from the study as a whole: Among blood samples, ubiquitous expanded tumor TCRs appeared more at resection than at follow-up.

This clonotype showed up many times. Its antigen is still unknown. Documented time point: sample taken at primary tumor resection. The donor population consisted of under 75 patients with untreated, early-stage non-small cell lung cancer. The authors sequenced whole RNA from tumor, nontumor lung or frozen PBMC without sorting. TCR cDNA molecules each had a unique molecular identifier. TCRdb fed the 5' RACE reads into MiXCR, producing one record per CDR3 protein. The sample lists some 100,000 distinct CDR3 sequences; approximately 12% were seen once. Germline V CDR1 and CDR2: SNHLY, FYNNEI. Trimming at V came to 6 bases and at J to 3 bases, leaving 7 bases not matched to a gene. The CDR3 length is 15 residues.

The chain links TRBV2 to TRBJ1-5, with 8 positions matching TRBD1. Sequenced material: PBMCs, taken at surgery. The sequence derives from a male donor with early-stage non-small cell lung cancer. CDR3 in DNA: TGTGCCAGCAGCCCCAGGACAGGGAACAATCAGCCCCAGCATTTT. Protein sequence: CASSPRTGNNQPQHF.